The sequence of this T cell receptor beta chain was determined in a study of neurological immune-mediated disorders. The CDR3 runs to 16 residues. Trimming removed 4 bases from V and 7 bases from J; junction bases left unmatched: 14. Germline V gene sequence: CDR1 DFQATT, CDR2 SNEGSKA (reference sequence). Unsorted libraries were prepared from 2 million PBMCs held at -80 C. The table lists this clonotype with many counts. TCRdb processed the 5' RACE reads anew with MiXCR; each CDR3 protein has one entry. The data contain some 70,000 distinct CDR3 sequences, less than 5.5% of them singletons. The V call is TRBV20-1, the J call TRBJ2-1, with 9 nucleotides matching TRBD1. The sequencing input was PBMCs. This TCR was sampled from a man aged 25 to 45 with multiple sclerosis. As DNA, the CDR3 is TGCAGTGCTAAGTTGGCGGGGTTGACAGGGGGAAATGAGCAGTTCTTC. Its protein product is CSAKLAGLTGGNEQFF.